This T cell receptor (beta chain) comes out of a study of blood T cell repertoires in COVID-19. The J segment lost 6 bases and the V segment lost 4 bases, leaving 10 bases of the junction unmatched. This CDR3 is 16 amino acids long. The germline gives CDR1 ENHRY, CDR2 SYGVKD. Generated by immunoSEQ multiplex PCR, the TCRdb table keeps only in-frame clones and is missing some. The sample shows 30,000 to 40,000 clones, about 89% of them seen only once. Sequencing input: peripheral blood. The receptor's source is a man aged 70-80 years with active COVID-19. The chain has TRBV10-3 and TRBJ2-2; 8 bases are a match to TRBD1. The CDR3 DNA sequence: TGTGCCATCAGTGCGACGACAGGGGAAGGATCCGGGGAGCTGTTTTTT. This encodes CAISATTGEGSGELFF.